The clone carrying this TCR beta chain was found a few times. Its antigen is undetermined. The data were taken from a study of T cells in Graves' hyperthyroidism and ophthalmopathy. Amplification of TCR beta CDR3 regions was performed using RNA transcripts as template. Primed by the HTBI set, a first-round RT-PCR was run on the TCR CDR3. MiXCR, applied by TCRdb to the multiplex PCR reads, yields one record per CDR3 protein. The sample records 350,000 or so distinct CDR3 sequences, around a fifth being singletons. Findings and caveats of the study: Classification by a 13 V-J model distinguished ophthalmopathy from stable hyperthyroidism.

Diagnoses were made from clinical symptoms, serum measures (thyroxine and TRAb), thyroid ultrasound and orbital computed tomography. PBMCs were sourced from roughly 9.7 ml fresh peripheral blood. There are 14 residues in the CDR3. Per germline, CDR1 MGHRA and CDR2 YSYEKL. Trimming cost V 1 base and J 3 bases, with 6 bases left between them. The chain couples TRBV4-1 to TRBJ2-2; D unclear. The clonotype originates from a woman in her forties or fifties with Graves' hyperthyroidism. Sequencing was done on a sample of blood. CDR3 coding DNA: TGCGCCAGCAGCCAAGTTTTGGACACCGGGGAGCTGTTTTTT. This gives the protein CASSQVLDTGELFF.